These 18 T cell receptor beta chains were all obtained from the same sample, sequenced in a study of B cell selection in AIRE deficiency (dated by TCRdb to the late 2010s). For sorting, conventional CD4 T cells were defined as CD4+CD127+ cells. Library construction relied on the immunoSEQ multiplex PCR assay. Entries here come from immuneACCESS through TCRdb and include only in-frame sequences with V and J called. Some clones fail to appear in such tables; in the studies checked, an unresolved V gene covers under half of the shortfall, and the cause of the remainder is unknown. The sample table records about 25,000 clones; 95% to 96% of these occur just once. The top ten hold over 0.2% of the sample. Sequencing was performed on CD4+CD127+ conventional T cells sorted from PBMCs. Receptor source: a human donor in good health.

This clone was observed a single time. The CDR3 here is CAWIRQAQETQYF. As DNA, the CDR3 is TGTGCCTGGATCAGGCAGGCCCAAGAGACCCAGTACTTC. This chain connects TRBV30 to TRBJ2-5; D not resolved. CDR1 is GTSNPN, CDR2 SVGIG, per germline (reference sequence). The CDR3 sequence is 13 residues long. V lost 4 bases, J lost 1 base, and 10 bases lay in between.

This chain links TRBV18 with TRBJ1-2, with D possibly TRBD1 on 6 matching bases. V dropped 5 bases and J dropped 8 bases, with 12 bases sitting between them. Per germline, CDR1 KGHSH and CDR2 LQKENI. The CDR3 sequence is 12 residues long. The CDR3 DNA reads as TGTGCCAGCTCAGATAACAGGGACGGCTACACCTTC. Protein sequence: CASSDNRDGYTF.

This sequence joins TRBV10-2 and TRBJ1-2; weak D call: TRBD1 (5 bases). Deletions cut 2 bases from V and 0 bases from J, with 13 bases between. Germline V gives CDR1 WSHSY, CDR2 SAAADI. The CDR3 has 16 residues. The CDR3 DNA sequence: TGCGCCAGCAGTGAGGGAGGGGCAGGGTCTAACTATGGCTACACCTTC. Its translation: CASSEGGAGSNYGYTF.

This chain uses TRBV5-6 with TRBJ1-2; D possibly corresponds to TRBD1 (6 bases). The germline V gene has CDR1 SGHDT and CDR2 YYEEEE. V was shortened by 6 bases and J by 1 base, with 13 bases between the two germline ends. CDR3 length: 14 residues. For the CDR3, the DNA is TGTGCCAGCATCCTAGTAGGGGGTAACTATGGCTACACCTTC. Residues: CASILVGGNYGYTF.

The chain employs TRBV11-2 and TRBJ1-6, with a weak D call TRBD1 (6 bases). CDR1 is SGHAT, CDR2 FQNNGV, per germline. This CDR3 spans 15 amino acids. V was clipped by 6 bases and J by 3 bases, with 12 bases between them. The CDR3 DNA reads TGTGCCAGCAGAAGACAGGAGAGCTATAATTCACCCCTCCACTTT. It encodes CASRRQESYNSPLHF.

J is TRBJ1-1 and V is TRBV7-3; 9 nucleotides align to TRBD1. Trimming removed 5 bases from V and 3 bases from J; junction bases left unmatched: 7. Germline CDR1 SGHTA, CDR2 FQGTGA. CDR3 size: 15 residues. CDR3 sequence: CASSRTGGWDTEAFF. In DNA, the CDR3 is TGTGCCAGCAGCCGTACAGGGGGCTGGGACACTGAAGCTTTCTTT.

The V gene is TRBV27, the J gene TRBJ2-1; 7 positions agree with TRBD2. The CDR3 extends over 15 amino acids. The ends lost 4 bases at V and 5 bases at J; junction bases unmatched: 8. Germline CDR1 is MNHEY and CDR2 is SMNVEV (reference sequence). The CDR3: CASSWDRGEHNEQFF. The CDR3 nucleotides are TGTGCCAGCAGTTGGGACCGGGGGGAGCACAATGAGCAGTTCTTC.

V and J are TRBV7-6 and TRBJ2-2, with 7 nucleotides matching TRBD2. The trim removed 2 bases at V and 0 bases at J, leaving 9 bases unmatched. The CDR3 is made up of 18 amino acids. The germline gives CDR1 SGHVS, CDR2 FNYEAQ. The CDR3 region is CASSLLAALLPNTGELFF. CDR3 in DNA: TGTGCCAGCAGCTTACTAGCGGCCCTATTACCGAACACCGGGGAGCTGTTTTTT.

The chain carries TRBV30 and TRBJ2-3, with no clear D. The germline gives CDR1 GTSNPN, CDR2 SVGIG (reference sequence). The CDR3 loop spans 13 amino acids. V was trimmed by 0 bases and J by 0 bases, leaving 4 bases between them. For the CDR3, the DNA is TGTGCCTGGAGTGTTACAAGCACAGATACGCAGTATTTT. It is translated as CAWSVTSTDTQYF.

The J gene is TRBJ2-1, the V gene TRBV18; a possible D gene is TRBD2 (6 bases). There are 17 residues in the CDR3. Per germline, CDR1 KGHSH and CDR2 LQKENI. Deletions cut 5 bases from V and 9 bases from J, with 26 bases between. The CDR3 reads CASSFITRDSYNGEQFF. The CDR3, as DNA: TGTGCCAGCTCATTCATCACCCGGGACTCATACAACGGTGAGCAGTTCTTC.

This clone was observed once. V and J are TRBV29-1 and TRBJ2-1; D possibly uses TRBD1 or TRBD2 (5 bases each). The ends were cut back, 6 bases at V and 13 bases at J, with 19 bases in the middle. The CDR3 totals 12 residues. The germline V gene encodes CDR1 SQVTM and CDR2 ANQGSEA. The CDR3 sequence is CSVGLGTATQFF. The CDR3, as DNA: TGCAGCGTAGGTCTTGGGACCGCCACTCAGTTCTTC.

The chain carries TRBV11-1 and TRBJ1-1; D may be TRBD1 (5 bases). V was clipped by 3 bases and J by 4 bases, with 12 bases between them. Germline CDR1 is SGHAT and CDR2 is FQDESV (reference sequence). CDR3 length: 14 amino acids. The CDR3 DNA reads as TGTGCCAGCAGCTTGCAGGGAGCCTCCACTGAAGCTTTCTTT. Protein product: CASSLQGASTEAFF.

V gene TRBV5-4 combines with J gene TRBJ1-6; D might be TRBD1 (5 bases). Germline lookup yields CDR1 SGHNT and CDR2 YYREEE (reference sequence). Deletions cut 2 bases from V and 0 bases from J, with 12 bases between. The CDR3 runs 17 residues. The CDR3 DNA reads TGTGCCAGCAGCTTCGGCGGGACCGGCTCCTATAATTCACCCCTCCACTTT. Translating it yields CASSFGGTGSYNSPLHF.

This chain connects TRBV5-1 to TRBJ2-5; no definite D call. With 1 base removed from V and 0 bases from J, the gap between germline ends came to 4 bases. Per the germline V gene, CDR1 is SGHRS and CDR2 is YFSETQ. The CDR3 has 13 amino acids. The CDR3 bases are TGCGCCAGCAGCTTGACAAACCAAGAGACCCAGTACTTC. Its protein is CASSLTNQETQYF. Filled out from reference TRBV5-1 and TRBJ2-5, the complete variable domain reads KAGVTQTPRYLIKTRGQQVTLSCSPISGHRSVSWYQQTPGQGLQFLFEYFSETQRNKGNFPGRFSGRQFSNSRSEMNVSTLELGDSALYLCASSLTNQETQYFGPGTRLLVL.

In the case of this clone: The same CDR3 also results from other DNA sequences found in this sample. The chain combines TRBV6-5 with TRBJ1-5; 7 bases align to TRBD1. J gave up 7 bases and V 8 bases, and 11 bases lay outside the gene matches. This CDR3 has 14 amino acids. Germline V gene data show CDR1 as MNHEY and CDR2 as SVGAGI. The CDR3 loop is CASSRAQGGQPQHF. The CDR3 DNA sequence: TGTGCCAGCTCCCGGGCCCAGGGGGGCCAGCCCCAGCATTTT.

In DNA, the CDR3 is TGTGCCAGCAGCTTACGGCGGCAGCTCCAAGAGACCCAGTACTTC. Its translation is CASSLRRQLQETQYF. The chain joins TRBV7-8 to TRBJ2-5; no clear D. This CDR3 has 15 amino acids. V lost 2 bases to trimming and J lost 1 base, with 11 bases between them. The germline CDR1 and CDR2 sequences are SGHVS and FQNEAQ.

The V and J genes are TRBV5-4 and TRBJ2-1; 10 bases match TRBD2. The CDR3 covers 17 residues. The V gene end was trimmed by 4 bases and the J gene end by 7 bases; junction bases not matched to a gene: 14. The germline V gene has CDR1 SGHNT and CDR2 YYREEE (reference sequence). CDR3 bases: TGTGCCAGCAGCAATGGCGTCCAGCGGGAGGGCCGGAATGAGCAGTTCTTC. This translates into CASSNGVQREGRNEQFF. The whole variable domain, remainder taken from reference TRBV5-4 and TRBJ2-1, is ETGVTQSPTHLIKTRGQQVTLRCSSQSGHNTVSWYQQALGQGPQFIFQYYREEENGRGNFPPRFSGLQFPNYSSELNVNALELDDSALYLCASSNGVQREGRNEQFFGPGTRLTVL.

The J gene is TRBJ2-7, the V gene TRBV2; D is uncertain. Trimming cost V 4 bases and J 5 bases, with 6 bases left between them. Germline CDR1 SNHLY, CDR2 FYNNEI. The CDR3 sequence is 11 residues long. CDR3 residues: CASSALNEQYF. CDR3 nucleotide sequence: TGTGCCAGCAGTGCGCTGAACGAGCAGTACTTC.